Sequencing of this T cell receptor beta chain was carried out in a study of T cell responses to AZD1222 COVID-19 vaccine. Overall study results and limits: Increased Spike-specific TCR breadth and depth were observed after two AZD1222 doses.

Profiling relied on immunoSEQ multiplex PCR, and the TCRdb table lists in-frame clones only, not all of them. Here the sample spans 60,000 to 85,000 clones, around 85% being singletons. To note about this clone: The target antigen is unknown.

V was trimmed by 6 bases and J by 5 bases, leaving 10 bases between them. The length of the CDR3 is 13 residues. The chain carries TRBV12-3 or TRBV12-4 and TRBJ2-2; unclear D gene. Source: peripheral blood, taken on day 0 of AZD1222 vaccination. This receptor was taken from an adult in good health. CDR3 sequence: CASRLDATGELFF. The CDR3 bases are TGTGCCAGCAGACTTGACGCTACCGGGGAGCTGTTTTTT.